These T cell receptor beta chains were read from a single sample in a study of blood T cell repertoires in COVID-19. Only in-frame clones appear in the TCRdb table, and some are missing; sequencing was by immunoSEQ multiplex PCR. The data contain 150,000 to 250,000 clones, roughly four fifths of them seen just once; the ten biggest clones take up 7.5%. The sequenced sample was PBMCs or T cells enriched from blood (not recorded which). These receptors were obtained from a man aged 40-49 years who had recovered from COVID-19. The CDR3 runs from the conserved cysteine through the conserved F or W. The order of the fields is J gene, D gene, clone size, V gene, CDR3 DNA, CDR3 protein. D genes are given only for firm matches. The size field is filled for only some rows; it gives once, few, many or a size class.

j_call: TRBJ1-5
d_call: -
clone_size: -
v_call: TRBV4-3
cdr3_nt: TGCGCCAGCAGCCAAGAGAGCTTCGGGAGCAATCAGCCCCAGCATTTT
cdr3_aa: CASSQESFGSNQPQHF

j_call: TRBJ1-5
d_call: TRBD1
clone_size: -
v_call: TRBV15
cdr3_nt: TGTGCCACCAGCGCCCGGGACAGGGGGATTCCCCAGCATTTT
cdr3_aa: CATSARDRGIPQHF

j_call: TRBJ2-7
d_call: -
clone_size: few
v_call: TRBV4-3
cdr3_nt: TGCGCCAGCAGCCTCTTGACAGGGAGGTACGAGCAGTACTTC
cdr3_aa: CASSLLTGRYEQYF

j_call: TRBJ1-5
d_call: -
clone_size: -
v_call: TRBV3-1/TRBV3-2
cdr3_nt: TGTGCCAGCAGCCAAACGTGGCGGGGATCAAATCAGCCCCAGCATTTT
cdr3_aa: CASSQTWRGSNQPQHF

j_call: TRBJ1-3
d_call: -
clone_size: -
v_call: TRBV7-3
cdr3_nt: TGTGCCAGCAGCCCCCTCCCCCCGGGGACAATTGGAAACACCATATATTTT
cdr3_aa: CASSPLPPGTIGNTIYF

j_call: TRBJ1-6
d_call: TRBD1
clone_size: -
v_call: TRBV6-5
cdr3_nt: TGTGCCGGAATGACCGGGACAGAGTTTAATTCACCCCTCCACTTT
cdr3_aa: CAGMTGTEFNSPLHF

j_call: TRBJ2-3
d_call: -
clone_size: once
v_call: TRBV11-2
cdr3_nt: TGTGCCAGCAGCTTAGATTTTAGATATACGCAGTATTTT
cdr3_aa: CASSLDFRYTQYF

j_call: TRBJ2-7
d_call: TRBD2
clone_size: -
v_call: TRBV27
cdr3_nt: TGTGCCAGCAGTTTATCGCGGGAGCACGAGCAGTACTTC
cdr3_aa: CASSLSREHEQYF

j_call: TRBJ1-4
d_call: -
clone_size: -
v_call: TRBV6-5
cdr3_nt: TGTGCCAGCAGTTACTCCTTTAGAGGGAGTAATGAAAAACTGTTTTTT
cdr3_aa: CASSYSFRGSNEKLFF

j_call: TRBJ1-4
d_call: TRBD1
clone_size: -
v_call: TRBV29-1
cdr3_nt: TGCAGCGCCCGACAGGGGGCTGGTGAAAAACTGTTTTTT
cdr3_aa: CSARQGAGEKLFF

j_call: TRBJ2-7
d_call: -
clone_size: few
v_call: TRBV12-3/TRBV12-4
cdr3_nt: TGTGCCAGCAGTACCAGCTACGAGCAGTACTTC
cdr3_aa: CASSTSYEQYF

j_call: TRBJ1-1
d_call: -
clone_size: -
v_call: TRBV9
cdr3_nt: TGTGCCAGCAGCGTAGGACAGCAAGGGAACACTGAAGCTTTCTTT
cdr3_aa: CASSVGQQGNTEAFF

j_call: TRBJ2-5
d_call: TRBD1
clone_size: -
v_call: TRBV5-1
cdr3_nt: TGCGCCAGCAGATCCGGGACAGGGAACCAAGAGACCCAGTACTTC
cdr3_aa: CASRSGTGNQETQYF

j_call: TRBJ1-1
d_call: TRBD1
clone_size: -
v_call: TRBV15
cdr3_nt: TGTGCCACCATCGACAGGGAGAACACTGAAGCTTTCTTT
cdr3_aa: CATIDRENTEAFF

j_call: TRBJ2-1
d_call: TRBD1
clone_size: -
v_call: TRBV13
cdr3_nt: TGTGCCAGCAGCTTGGACAGGGGTTACAATGAGCAGTTCTTC
cdr3_aa: CASSLDRGYNEQFF

j_call: TRBJ1-3
d_call: TRBD1
clone_size: -
v_call: TRBV24-1
cdr3_nt: TGTGCCACCAGTGCGGGACAGGCGAACTCTGGAAACACCATATATTTT
cdr3_aa: CATSAGQANSGNTIYF

j_call: TRBJ1-1
d_call: -
clone_size: -
v_call: TRBV19
cdr3_nt: TGTGCCAGTAAAGGCAGGATATCAGGGAACACTGAAGCTTTCTTT
cdr3_aa: CASKGRISGNTEAFF

j_call: TRBJ1-4
d_call: TRBD1
clone_size: -
v_call: TRBV2
cdr3_nt: TGTGCCAGCACCAACAGGGGTGTGGGCGAAAAACTGTTTTTT
cdr3_aa: CASTNRGVGEKLFF

j_call: TRBJ1-2
d_call: -
clone_size: -
v_call: TRBV6-5
cdr3_nt: TGTGCCAGCCGACTAGGGGAGGCGCCTAACTATGGCTACACCTTC
cdr3_aa: CASRLGEAPNYGYTF

j_call: TRBJ1-6
d_call: -
clone_size: once
v_call: TRBV5-8
cdr3_nt: TGTGCCAGCTGCTTACAACCCTCTGGTTCACCCCTCCACTTT
cdr3_aa: CASCLQPSGSPLHF

j_call: TRBJ2-3
d_call: TRBD2
clone_size: -
v_call: TRBV7-9
cdr3_nt: TGTGCCAGCAGCTTTTGGACTAGCGGGGGCCTCACAGATACGCAGTATTTT
cdr3_aa: CASSFWTSGGLTDTQYF

j_call: TRBJ1-5
d_call: -
clone_size: -
v_call: TRBV27
cdr3_nt: TGTGCCAGCAGTCCGACAGTTATTATTAGCAATCAGCCCCAGCATTTT
cdr3_aa: CASSPTVIISNQPQHF

j_call: TRBJ1-2
d_call: -
clone_size: -
v_call: TRBV2
cdr3_nt: TGTGCCAGCAGGGGGACCGGGACATTCGTTTATGGCTACACCTTC
cdr3_aa: CASRGTGTFVYGYTF

j_call: TRBJ2-7
d_call: -
clone_size: -
v_call: TRBV11-2
cdr3_nt: TGTGCCAGCAGCTCCGGACTGAGCTACGAGCAGTACTTC
cdr3_aa: CASSSGLSYEQYF

j_call: TRBJ1-2
d_call: -
clone_size: -
v_call: TRBV5-4
cdr3_nt: TGTGCCAGCAGCTCGGATTGGGAGGATGGCTACACCTTC
cdr3_aa: CASSSDWEDGYTF

j_call: TRBJ1-1
d_call: -
clone_size: once
v_call: TRBV12-3/TRBV12-4
cdr3_nt: TGTGCCAGCACCCTCGGACACGTCGAAGCTTTCTTT
cdr3_aa: CASTLGHVEAFF

j_call: TRBJ2-7
d_call: TRBD2
clone_size: once
v_call: TRBV27
cdr3_nt: TGTGCCAGCAGTTTACAGACTAGCGGGGGCCGCGGCGAGCAGTACTTC
cdr3_aa: CASSLQTSGGRGEQYF

j_call: TRBJ2-7
d_call: -
clone_size: -
v_call: TRBV6-1
cdr3_nt: TGTGCCAGCAGTGAAGGGCCAGCGCCCTACGAGCAGTACTTC
cdr3_aa: CASSEGPAPYEQYF

j_call: TRBJ1-2
d_call: -
clone_size: once
v_call: TRBV30
cdr3_nt: TGTGCCTGGAGTGTTTTGGCGGCAGACTATGGCTACACCTTC
cdr3_aa: CAWSVLAADYGYTF

j_call: TRBJ2-7
d_call: -
clone_size: -
v_call: TRBV29-1
cdr3_nt: TGCAGCGTTGAATTAACAGGCAGACTTCTCTGGTTC
cdr3_aa: CSVELTGRLLWF

j_call: TRBJ1-1
d_call: -
clone_size: few
v_call: TRBV29-1
cdr3_nt: TGCAGCGGTAAGAGGGTCGGGGAAGGCACTGAAGCTTTCTTT
cdr3_aa: CSGKRVGEGTEAFF

j_call: TRBJ1-3
d_call: -
clone_size: once
v_call: TRBV6-5
cdr3_nt: TGTGCCAGCAGCGTGGACAGCTCTGGAAACACCATATATTTT
cdr3_aa: CASSVDSSGNTIYF

j_call: TRBJ1-4
d_call: -
clone_size: -
v_call: TRBV2
cdr3_nt: TGTGCCAGCAACAAGGAGGGTTTCGGCGAAAAACTGTTTTTT
cdr3_aa: CASNKEGFGEKLFF

j_call: TRBJ1-1
d_call: TRBD1
clone_size: -
v_call: TRBV5-1
cdr3_nt: TGCGCCAGCAGCTCGGGACAGGGCAGGGAAGCTTTCTTT
cdr3_aa: CASSSGQGREAFF

j_call: TRBJ1-6
d_call: TRBD1
clone_size: -
v_call: TRBV7-2
cdr3_nt: TGTGCCAGCAGCTTACCGACGACAGGGGGACGTTCACCCCTCCACTTT
cdr3_aa: CASSLPTTGGRSPLHF

j_call: TRBJ2-7
d_call: -
clone_size: -
v_call: TRBV27
cdr3_nt: TGTGCCAGCGCCCCGGACTGGATCTACGAGCAGTACTTC
cdr3_aa: CASAPDWIYEQYF

j_call: TRBJ2-2
d_call: -
clone_size: -
v_call: TRBV28
cdr3_nt: TGTGCCAGCAGTTTATGGACAGTGAACACCGGGGAGCTGTTTTTT
cdr3_aa: CASSLWTVNTGELFF

j_call: TRBJ1-2
d_call: -
clone_size: -
v_call: TRBV5-6
cdr3_nt: TGTGCCAGCAGTCTCCCCACGGGGGGCTACACCTTC
cdr3_aa: CASSLPTGGYTF

j_call: TRBJ1-3
d_call: TRBD1
clone_size: -
v_call: TRBV5-1
cdr3_nt: TGCGCCAGCAGCTTACAGGGGATATCAGGAAACACCATATATTTT
cdr3_aa: CASSLQGISGNTIYF

j_call: TRBJ1-2
d_call: TRBD1
clone_size: once
v_call: TRBV5-1
cdr3_nt: TGCGCCAGCAGCATACAGGGGGCGGGCGATGGCTACACCTTC
cdr3_aa: CASSIQGAGDGYTF

j_call: TRBJ1-2
d_call: -
clone_size: -
v_call: TRBV9
cdr3_nt: TGTGCCAGCAGCCCCACGAGAGACTATGGCTACACCTTC
cdr3_aa: CASSPTRDYGYTF

j_call: TRBJ1-5
d_call: -
clone_size: -
v_call: TRBV9
cdr3_nt: TGTGCCAGCAGCGTAGGAGGCAGCAATCAGCCCCAGCATTTT
cdr3_aa: CASSVGGSNQPQHF

j_call: TRBJ2-3
d_call: TRBD1
clone_size: few
v_call: TRBV7-2
cdr3_nt: TGTGCCAGCAGCTCCGACAGGGGCCCAGATACGCAGTATTTT
cdr3_aa: CASSSDRGPDTQYF

j_call: TRBJ1-3
d_call: TRBD1
clone_size: -
v_call: TRBV7-9
cdr3_nt: TGTGCCAGCAGTTTACAGGGGCCGGATTCTGGAAACACCATATATTTT
cdr3_aa: CASSLQGPDSGNTIYF

j_call: TRBJ2-7
d_call: TRBD2
clone_size: -
v_call: TRBV30
cdr3_nt: TGTGCCTGGAGTAGGGGGAGCGGGGGAGGCTACGAGCAGTACTTC
cdr3_aa: CAWSRGSGGGYEQYF

j_call: TRBJ1-1
d_call: TRBD1
clone_size: -
v_call: TRBV6-5
cdr3_nt: TGTGCCAGCAGTCAACAGGGGTCCTATGAAGCTTTCTTT
cdr3_aa: CASSQQGSYEAFF

j_call: TRBJ1-6
d_call: TRBD1
clone_size: -
v_call: TRBV18
cdr3_nt: TGTGCCAGCTCACCGGGGACAGGGGGCTCACCCCTCCACTTT
cdr3_aa: CASSPGTGGSPLHF

j_call: TRBJ2-3
d_call: TRBD1
clone_size: -
v_call: TRBV24-1
cdr3_nt: TGTGCCACCAGTGATACGGACAGGAGCACAGATACGCAGTATTTT
cdr3_aa: CATSDTDRSTDTQYF

j_call: TRBJ2-5
d_call: -
clone_size: once
v_call: TRBV5-6
cdr3_nt: TGTGCCAGCAGCTTGGGGCTAGCATACGTGGAGACCCAGTACTTC
cdr3_aa: CASSLGLAYVETQYF

j_call: TRBJ2-7
d_call: TRBD1
clone_size: -
v_call: TRBV5-1
cdr3_nt: TGCGCCAGCAAGACAGGGTACAGCTCCTACGAGCAGTACTTC
cdr3_aa: CASKTGYSSYEQYF

j_call: TRBJ1-2
d_call: TRBD1
clone_size: -
v_call: TRBV9
cdr3_nt: TGTGCCAGCAGCTTGACAGGGGCTTATGGCTACACCTTC
cdr3_aa: CASSLTGAYGYTF

j_call: TRBJ1-2
d_call: TRBD1
clone_size: -
v_call: TRBV5-4
cdr3_nt: TGTGCCAGCAGCTGGGGGACAGGGGGCGACTATGGCTACACCTTC
cdr3_aa: CASSWGTGGDYGYTF

j_call: TRBJ1-5
d_call: -
clone_size: -
v_call: TRBV15
cdr3_nt: TGTGCCACCAGCAGAACGAGGGGGTACGATCAGCCCCAGCATTTT
cdr3_aa: CATSRTRGYDQPQHF

j_call: TRBJ1-2
d_call: -
clone_size: -
v_call: TRBV14
cdr3_nt: TGTGCCAGCAGCCAAGAGAGGGCGAGTGGAGGCTACACCTTC
cdr3_aa: CASSQERASGGYTF